This entry concerns a single T cell receptor beta chain. Its specificity is unknown. These data belong to a study of vaccination and CD4 T cells after COVID-19. Noted treatment: approximately nine-day PBMC culture with coronavirus spike peptide pools or control peptides (ViraFEST assay). Gathered ahead of the COVID-19 pandemic (2011-2018) were the CD4+ T cells of the unexposed donor. TCR sequencing followed the expansion of antigen-specific T cells with peptide pools in ViraFEST. When roughly 10 days of culture had elapsed, CD4+ T cells were isolated by negative selection. From unexposed donors, CD4+ T cells were probed, cells permitting, with SARS-CoV-2 S/N and four cold-coronavirus spikes. The Oncomine TCR Beta short-read assay sequenced DNA from cultured CD4+ T cells. It was from cultured CD4+ T cells that genomic DNA was extracted. One entry per CDR3 protein, called by TCRdb with MiXCR from the PCR reads. Altogether 9,200 or so distinct CDR3 sequences are present, around 48% being singletons, with the ten largest covering around 27%.

The CDR3 length is 14 residues. The germline CDR1 and CDR2 sequences are GTSNPN and SVGIG (reference sequence). V was pared by 0 bases and J by 8 bases, with 8 bases of the junction left unmatched. The sequenced sample was CD4+ T cells from blood, cultured in vitro. The TCR originated in a human donor in good health. The V and J genes are TRBV30 and TRBJ1-1; TRBD1 aligns across 8 bases. Here the CDR3 reads CAWSVNLRDREAFF. The CDR3 region has the DNA TGTGCCTGGAGTGTAAACCTTCGGGACAGGGAAGCTTTCTTT.